One sample yielded the 28 T cell receptor beta chains listed below, sequenced in a study of CD8+ T cells in alopecia areata. Treatment noted: oral pan-JAK inhibitor, 5-10 mg twice daily. It was cDNA, reverse transcribed from extracted RNA, that served as the sequencing template. TCRdb's copy holds only in-frame clones and misses some; the assay was immunoSEQ multiplex PCR. The data contain 100,000 to 150,000 clones, around 60% of them seen just once; the ten biggest clones take up around 5.7%. The source material was CD4+ T cells sorted from blood, sampled at week 4, from a patient treated with tofacitinib. Receptors were obtained from a human donor with alopecia areata.

CDR3 nucleotides: TGTGCCAGCAGGATGGACAGGGCAAGTCAGAACTATGGCTACACCTTC. Translated, it gives CASRMDRASQNYGYTF. The rearrangement links TRBV2 to TRBJ1-2, with 8 bases that match TRBD1. Unmatched junction bases numbered 11, after V lost 6 bases and J lost 2 bases. Germline V lookup: CDR1 SNHLY, CDR2 FYNNEI. The CDR3 is 16 amino acids.

The chain joins TRBV4-1 to TRBJ2-3; 10 nucleotides line up with TRBD2. Trimming cost V 0 bases and J 5 bases; bases outside gene matches: 2. In germline, CDR1 is MGHRA, CDR2 YSYEKL. The CDR3 spans 15 residues. CDR3 sequence (DNA): TGCGCCAGCAGCCAAGAGGCTAGCGGGGGAGATACGCAGTATTTT. Translated: CASSQEASGGDTQYF.

The genes are TRBV11-2 and TRBJ1-3, with D uncertain. The CDR3 spans 12 residues. The germline V gene has CDR1 SGHAT and CDR2 FQNNGV. V was trimmed by 5 bases and J by 5 bases, leaving 7 bases between them. CDR3 sequence: CASSPTRNTIYF. CDR3 DNA: TGTGCCAGCAGCCCAACACGAAACACCATATATTTT. The full variable domain, its missing parts supplied by reference TRBV11-2 and TRBJ1-3, is EAGVAQSPRYKIIEKRQSVAFWCNPISGHATLYWYQQILGQGPKLLIQFQNNGVVDDSQLPKDRFSAERLKGVDSTLKIQPAKLEDSAVYLCASSPTRNTIYFGEGSWLTVV.

This chain connects TRBV7-9 to TRBJ2-3, with 9 bases aligning to TRBD1. CDR1 and CDR2 (germline): SEHNR, FQNEAQ (reference sequence). The CDR3 is 15 residues long. J lost 4 bases, V lost 3 bases, and 5 bases had no gene match. The CDR3 reads CASSFSRQGADTQYF. Here the CDR3 DNA reads TGTGCCAGCAGCTTCTCAAGACAGGGGGCAGATACGCAGTATTTT.

In its sample, this clone was seen a few times. CDR3 protein: CASSEGRLSNTEAFF. In nucleotides, the CDR3 is TGTGCCAGCAGTGAAGGAAGGTTATCAAACACTGAAGCTTTCTTT. V usage is TRBV2 and J usage is TRBJ1-1; no reliable D call. V was clipped by 1 base and J by 2 bases, with 11 bases between them. CDR1 and CDR2 from the germline V gene are SNHLY and FYNNEI. The CDR3 contains 15 residues.

The chain links TRBV7-9 to TRBJ2-7, with 12 nucleotides matching TRBD1. With V trimmed by 5 bases and J by 2 bases, 7 bases remained unmatched. CDR3 length equals 16 residues. Germline CDR1 reads SEHNR; CDR2 reads FQNEAQ (reference sequence). CDR3 protein: CASSGRDRGLTYEQYF. CDR3 in DNA: TGTGCCAGCAGCGGGAGGGACAGGGGGCTTACCTACGAGCAGTACTTC.

This clone was observed once. V usage is TRBV18 and J usage is TRBJ2-5, with 10 bases that match TRBD2. The CDR3 contains 14 residues. Losses at the gene ends were 3 bases for V and 4 bases for J; bases not matched to a gene: 2. Germline CDR1 is KGHSH and CDR2 is LQKENI. CDR3 residues: CASSPPSGRETQYF. The CDR3 nucleotides read TGTGCCAGCTCACCTCCTAGCGGGAGAGAGACCCAGTACTTC.

The rearrangement uses TRBV11-2 and TRBJ2-3; perhaps TRBD1 as D (5 bases). The CDR3 is 13 amino acids. V lost 5 bases and J lost 5, with 11 bases in between. CDR1 and CDR2 from the germline V gene are SGHAT and FQNNGV. Here the CDR3 reads CASSPVRVDTQYF. CDR3 sequence (DNA): TGTGCCAGCAGCCCAGTCAGGGTAGATACGCAGTATTTT.

The V call is TRBV5-6, the J call TRBJ2-5, with D possibly matching TRBD1 (5 bases). The germline CDR1 and CDR2 sequences are SGHDT and YYEEEE. Trimming removed 5 bases at V and 2 bases at J, with 16 bases between. CDR3 size: 15 residues. The CDR3 is CASSAVRTPQETQYF. The CDR3 DNA sequence: TGTGCCAGCAGTGCGGTCCGGACACCTCAAGAGACCCAGTACTTC.

This chain links TRBV5-1 with TRBJ2-7, with D tentatively TRBD1 (5 bases). V lost 0 bases to trimming and J lost 4 bases, with 11 bases between them. Germline V gene lookup returns CDR1 SGHRS and CDR2 YFSETQ. The CDR3 length is 14 residues. The CDR3 loop is CASSLAGLLYEQYF. In DNA, the CDR3 is TGCGCCAGCAGCTTGGCAGGGTTGCTGTACGAGCAGTACTTC. The full variable domain, completed using reference TRBV5-1 and TRBJ2-7, is KAGVTQTPRYLIKTRGQQVTLSCSPISGHRSVSWYQQTPGQGLQFLFEYFSETQRNKGNFPGRFSGRQFSNSRSEMNVSTLELGDSALYLCASSLAGLLYEQYFGPGTRLTVT.

V usage is TRBV6-1 and J usage is TRBJ2-7; D unresolved. The germline V gene has CDR1 MNHNS and CDR2 SASEGT. Trimming took 4 bases from V and 2 from J, leaving 18 bases between them. The CDR3 covers 16 residues. This CDR3 is CASSGGQARFAYEQYF. Written as DNA, the CDR3 is TGTGCCAGCAGTGGAGGCCAGGCCCGTTTCGCCTACGAGCAGTACTTC.

This sequence joins TRBV5-1 and TRBJ1-2; D may be TRBD1 (5 bases). The CDR3 consists of 13 residues. Trimming left V 5 bases short and J 5 bases short, with 13 bases between. CDR1 is SGHRS, CDR2 YFSETQ, per germline. The CDR3 is CASSSRDEYGYTF. In nucleotides, the CDR3 is TGCGCCAGCAGTTCCAGGGATGAATATGGCTACACCTTC.

The chain couples TRBV2 to TRBJ2-5, with D perhaps matching TRBD1 or TRBD2 (6 bases each). CDR1 and CDR2 (germline): SNHLY, FYNNEI. The ends were cut back, 8 bases at V and 5 bases at J, with 15 bases in the middle. The CDR3 is 13 amino acids. CDR3 residues: CASGLQGPETQYF. DNA of the CDR3: TGTGCCAGCGGACTACAGGGTCCGGAGACCCAGTACTTC. The whole variable domain, remainder taken from reference TRBV2 and TRBJ2-5, is EPEVTQTPSHQVTQMGQEVILRCVPISNHLYFYWYRQILGQKVEFLVSFYNNEISEKSEIFDDQFSVERPDGSNFTLKIRSTKLEDSAMYFCASGLQGPETQYFGPGTRLLVL.

This clone was seen just once. The chain employs TRBV7-2 and TRBJ1-5; possibly TRBD1 for D (5 bases). The CDR3 length is 14 residues. CDR1 is SGHTA, CDR2 FQGNSA, per germline. V was cut by 3 bases and J by 4 bases, with 10 bases left in between. The CDR3 loop is CASSFGQGNQPQHF. The CDR3 DNA follows: TGTGCCAGCAGCTTCGGGCAGGGTAATCAGCCCCAGCATTTT.

The chain is built from TRBV5-4 and TRBJ2-5; 9 bases are a match to TRBD2. The CDR3 totals 15 residues. In germline, CDR1 is SGHNT, CDR2 YYREEE (reference sequence). After removal of 5 bases from V and 10 bases from J, the junction contained 15 bases not matched to a gene. CDR3 nucleotides: TGTGCCAGCAGTACTAGCGGGTCTATTAGTTTGGGCCAGTACTTC. It is translated as CASSTSGSISLGQYF.

The chain recombines TRBV29-1 with TRBJ2-7; 9 nucleotides agree with TRBD2. Germline CDR1 is SQVTM and CDR2 is ANQGSEA. V dropped 4 bases and J dropped 4; count of bases not matched to a gene: 2. The CDR3 extends over 12 amino acids. The CDR3 reads CSVVAGGYEQYF. As DNA, the CDR3 is TGCAGCGTTGTTGCGGGGGGGTACGAGCAGTACTTC.

This clone turned up a few times. The chain uses TRBV6-5 and TRBJ1-1; D is possibly TRBD1 (6 bases). Trimming shortened V by 6 bases and J by 9 bases, and 17 bases separated the two germline ends. CDR1 and CDR2 (germline): MNHEY, SVGAGI. CDR3 size: 13 residues. The CDR3 bases are TGTGCCAGCAGCTCGGACAGAAGCTTCCAAGCTTTCTTT. Amino acid sequence: CASSSDRSFQAFF.

The chain has TRBV5-1 and TRBJ1-1, with D uncertain. Per germline, CDR1 SGHRS and CDR2 YFSETQ. Trimming removed 1 base at V and 3 bases at J, with 10 bases between. This CDR3 region has 14 residues. CDR3 in DNA: TGCGCCAGCAGCTTGTTCGGGGAGGACACTGAAGCTTTCTTT. This codes for CASSLFGEDTEAFF. The full variable domain, its missing parts supplied by reference TRBV5-1 and TRBJ1-1, is KAGVTQTPRYLIKTRGQQVTLSCSPISGHRSVSWYQQTPGQGLQFLFEYFSETQRNKGNFPGRFSGRQFSNSRSEMNVSTLELGDSALYLCASSLFGEDTEAFFGQGTRLTVV.

The chain recombines TRBV23-1 with TRBJ1-2; weak D call: TRBD1 (5 bases). TRBV23-1 qualifies as an ORF whose function is uncertain. The CDR3 spans 15 residues. Trimming removed 3 bases from V and 8 bases from J, with 19 bases in between. The CDR3 is CASSHSGPGMWGYTF. The CDR3 nucleotides read TGCGCCAGCAGTCACTCCGGGCCAGGGATGTGGGGCTACACCTTC.

This chain uses TRBV7-2 with TRBJ2-7; D unresolved. Germline values: CDR1 SGHTA, CDR2 FQGNSA. CDR3 length equals 13 residues. V lost 2 bases to trimming and J lost 8 bases, with 13 bases between them. The CDR3 spells CASSLPGPGQQYF. The CDR3 region has the DNA TGTGCCAGCAGCTTACCCGGTCCGGGCCAGCAGTACTTC.

The V gene is TRBV9, the J gene TRBJ2-1; D remains ambiguous. This CDR3 is built from 13 residues. V lost 0 bases to trimming and J lost 9 bases, with 10 bases between them. Germline CDR1 and CDR2: SGDLS and YYNGEE. The CDR3 reads CASSVAWEGEQFF. CDR3 sequence (DNA): TGTGCCAGCAGCGTAGCCTGGGAAGGTGAGCAGTTCTTC.

CDR3 DNA: TGTGCCACCGGCTTGAGACAGGGGACGGAGACCCAGTACTTC. Its protein product is CATGLRQGTETQYF. This chain links TRBV15 with TRBJ2-5; 8 bases map to TRBD1. The germline CDR1 and CDR2 sequences are LNHNV and YYDKDF (reference sequence). CDR3 length: 14 amino acids. V was clipped by 8 bases and J by 5 bases; unmatched bases: 10.

CDR3 sequence (DNA): TGTGCCAGCAGCAACCGGGACAGGGTTGCCAATGAGCAGTTCTTC. It specifies CASSNRDRVANEQFF. The chain combines TRBV7-3 with TRBJ2-1; 9 bases are a match to TRBD1. Germline CDR1 and CDR2: SGHTA and FQGTGA. The CDR3 is made up of 15 amino acids. Trimming took 5 bases from V and 6 from J; bases not matched to a gene: 8.

The chain uses TRBV30 and TRBJ1-1; D is possibly TRBD1 (5 bases). Trimming stripped 0 bases from V and 11 bases from J, with 13 bases between. The CDR3 contains 12 residues. The germline gives CDR1 GTSNPN, CDR2 SVGIG (reference sequence). CDR3 DNA sequence: TGTGCCTGGAGTGTAACTCAGGGCTATGCTTTCTTT. The encoded protein is CAWSVTQGYAFF.

Here the CDR3 reads CATLSPSSYNEQFF. CDR3 sequence (DNA): TGTGCCACCCTGTCACCTTCCTCCTACAATGAGCAGTTCTTC. The chain uses TRBV28 and TRBJ2-1; D ambiguous. Trimming took off 10 bases at V and 0 bases at J, with 13 bases between the two ends. Germline-derived CDR1 and CDR2 are MDHEN and SYDVKM. The CDR3 has 14 amino acids.

The CDR3 DNA follows: TGTGCCAGCAGCTTGGGACCGAACAATCAGCCCCAGCATTTT. Translating gives CASSLGPNNQPQHF. The chain links TRBV9 to TRBJ1-5; weak D call: TRBD1 (5 bases). There are 14 residues in the CDR3. Looked up from germline, CDR1 is SGDLS and CDR2 is YYNGEE. V was shortened by 4 bases and J by 3 bases, with 11 bases between the two germline ends.

This clone was found a few times. V and J are TRBV29-1 and TRBJ2-1, with TRBD1 matching 8 bases. This CDR3 contains 14 residues. Germline V gene sequence: CDR1 SQVTM, CDR2 ANQGSEA. V lost 1 base to trimming and J lost 4 bases; unmatched junction nucleotides: 3. CDR3: CSVEGTGWYNEQFF. The DNA of the CDR3 is TGCAGCGTTGAAGGGACAGGGTGGTACAATGAGCAGTTCTTC.

As to this clone: Other DNA sequences of this sample code for an identical CDR3. V is TRBV29-1 and J is TRBJ1-1, with 7 bases that match TRBD1. The CDR3 runs to 12 residues. The trim removed 4 bases at V and 4 bases at J, leaving 3 bases unmatched. Germline CDR1 reads SQVTM; CDR2 reads ANQGSEA. CDR3 DNA sequence: TGCAGCGTTGTTACAGGGGCCACTGAAGCTTTCTTT. Protein sequence: CSVVTGATEAFF.